This paragraph covers one T cell receptor beta chain sequence. This entry comes from a study of shared clonotypes between healthy human individuals. The genomic DNA of each subset was split evenly across several immunoSEQ plates. The assay was immunoSEQ multiplex PCR, and TCRdb's table has in-frame clones only and misses some. The data contain around 2,000,000 clones, 85% to 95% of them singletons. CDR1 and CDR2 from the germline V gene are SNHLY and FYNNEI. The V end lost 7 bases, the J end lost 7 bases, and 17 bases lay between the germline ends. This CDR3 region has 14 residues. J is TRBJ2-1 and V is TRBV2; a weak D match, TRBD1 (7 bases). The sequence was collected from a young man in good health. The sequenced sample was naive CD4+ T cells sorted from blood. Sample subset: CD45RA+ positively selected. The CDR3 sequence is CASTRETGKNEQFF. The CDR3 DNA reads TGTGCCAGCACCCGGGAGACAGGGAAAAATGAGCAGTTCTTC.